The rows below give T cell receptor beta chains drawn from one sample of a study of early T cells in non-severe SARS-CoV-2 infection. TCRdb re-analysed the 5' RACE reads in MiXCR, keeping a single row per CDR3 protein. The sample includes around 70,000 distinct CDR3 sequences, more than 10% of them seen just once. The material sequenced was whole blood. These receptors all come from an adult who was a healthcare worker with PCR-confirmed SARS-CoV-2 infection or an uninfected control (not recorded which). Each CDR3 is given with its conserved first and last residue. Each record gives: J gene, D gene, V gene, clone size, CDR3 DNA, CDR3 protein. A D gene is named only where the DNA matches it firmly. For some rows the clone size is stated as once, few or many, or as a class when expanded; others skip it.

J gene: TRBJ2-1
D gene: .
V gene: TRBV12-3/TRBV12-4
clone size: .
CDR3 DNA: TGTGCCAGCAGCCACCTTGGGGCGGGAAAGGGGAATGAGCAGTTCTTC
CDR3 protein: CASSHLGAGKGNEQFF

J gene: TRBJ2-7
D gene: .
V gene: TRBV3-1
clone size: many
CDR3 DNA: TGTGCCAGCAGCCAAGATCTTGACAGTTTCTACGAGCAGTACTTC
CDR3 protein: CASSQDLDSFYEQYF

J gene: TRBJ2-5
D gene: TRBD2
V gene: TRBV5-1
clone size: few
CDR3 DNA: TGCGCCAGCACCATGGGAGGGTGGATTTTGGAGACCCAGTACTTC
CDR3 protein: CASTMGGWILETQYF

J gene: TRBJ2-3
D gene: .
V gene: TRBV2
clone size: .
CDR3 DNA: TGTGCCAGCATGCTCTCGGTCGTCACAGATACGCAGTATTTT
CDR3 protein: CASMLSVVTDTQYF

J gene: TRBJ2-3
D gene: .
V gene: TRBV2
clone size: few
CDR3 DNA: TGTGCCAGCAGTGCGGTCCCAGGAGATACGCAGTATTTT
CDR3 protein: CASSAVPGDTQYF

J gene: TRBJ1-4
D gene: .
V gene: TRBV20-1
clone size: .
CDR3 DNA: TGCAGTGCTAGGACTAATGAAAAACTGTTTTTT
CDR3 protein: CSARTNEKLFF

J gene: TRBJ2-1
D gene: .
V gene: TRBV5-1
clone size: .
CDR3 DNA: TGCGCCAGCAGCTTGGTTGCCAGCGGCCTATGCAATGAGCAGTTCTTC
CDR3 protein: CASSLVASGLCNEQFF

J gene: TRBJ2-3
D gene: .
V gene: TRBV5-1
clone size: few
CDR3 DNA: TGCGCCAGCAGTAAGGACGTCCAGGGTCAAGATACGCAGTATTTT
CDR3 protein: CASSKDVQGQDTQYF

J gene: TRBJ2-2
D gene: TRBD2
V gene: TRBV11-2
clone size: .
CDR3 DNA: TGTGCCAGCAGCAATCTAGCGGGCGATAACACCGGGGAGCTGTTTTTT
CDR3 protein: CASSNLAGDNTGELFF

J gene: TRBJ2-3
D gene: .
V gene: TRBV19
clone size: many
CDR3 DNA: TGTGCCAGTAGCCGCGGAGGCCGAGAAGATACGCAGTATTTT
CDR3 protein: CASSRGGREDTQYF

J gene: TRBJ2-3
D gene: TRBD2
V gene: TRBV28
clone size: many
CDR3 DNA: TGTGCCAGTCGGCCAACGGCACGGGGCCGGGGGGGGTATACGCAGTATTTT
CDR3 protein: CASRPTARGRGGYTQYF

J gene: TRBJ2-2
D gene: .
V gene: TRBV19
clone size: few
CDR3 DNA: TGTGCCAGTAGCGGTCTGTTGAACACCGGGGAGCTGTTTTTT
CDR3 protein: CASSGLLNTGELFF

J gene: TRBJ2-7
D gene: TRBD1
V gene: TRBV5-6
clone size: many
CDR3 DNA: TGTGCCAGCAGCCCATGGGACAGACCCTACGAGCAGTACTTC
CDR3 protein: CASSPWDRPYEQYF

J gene: TRBJ2-1
D gene: .
V gene: TRBV5-1
clone size: .
CDR3 DNA: TGCGCCAGCAGCTTAGCCGGGACGTTAGTTTACAATGAGCAGTTCTTC
CDR3 protein: CASSLAGTLVYNEQFF

J gene: TRBJ2-7
D gene: .
V gene: TRBV28
clone size: many
CDR3 DNA: TGTGCCAGCAGTTTCGGACGACTAGCCTACGAGCAGTACTTC
CDR3 protein: CASSFGRLAYEQYF

J gene: TRBJ2-2
D gene: TRBD1
V gene: TRBV29-1
clone size: few
CDR3 DNA: TGCAGCGCCCGCGGGACAGGCAGCACCGGGGAGCTGTTTTTT
CDR3 protein: CSARGTGSTGELFF

J gene: TRBJ2-2
D gene: .
V gene: TRBV6-4
clone size: many
CDR3 DNA: TGTGCCAGCAGTGAGACTAGCACCGGGGAGCTGTTTTTT
CDR3 protein: CASSETSTGELFF

J gene: TRBJ2-7
D gene: TRBD1
V gene: TRBV20-1
clone size: many
CDR3 DNA: TGCAGTGCTAGACCTGGGACAGGGGGCTACGAGCAGTACTTC
CDR3 protein: CSARPGTGGYEQYF

J gene: TRBJ2-2
D gene: .
V gene: TRBV7-9
clone size: .
CDR3 DNA: TGTGCCAGCAGCTCCCCGGGGGGACAGTATATCACCGGGGAGCTGTTTTTT
CDR3 protein: CASSSPGGQYITGELFF

J gene: TRBJ2-5
D gene: TRBD2
V gene: TRBV29-1
clone size: many
CDR3 DNA: TGCAGCGTTGTGAAGGGAGGGCAGACCCAGTACTTC
CDR3 protein: CSVVKGGQTQYF

J gene: TRBJ2-1
D gene: TRBD2
V gene: TRBV7-6
clone size: many
CDR3 DNA: TGTGCCAGCAGCGTACTGGATGGGGGGGATGAGCAGTTCTTC
CDR3 protein: CASSVLDGGDEQFF

J gene: TRBJ2-5
D gene: .
V gene: TRBV11-2
clone size: few
CDR3 DNA: TGTGCCAGCAGCTTGACGCAGGGGACAGAGACCCAGTACTTC
CDR3 protein: CASSLTQGTETQYF

J gene: TRBJ2-1
D gene: TRBD2
V gene: TRBV29-1
clone size: few
CDR3 DNA: TGCAGCTCCCGGATGGGGAGGGCCAATAATGAGCAGTTCTTC
CDR3 protein: CSSRMGRANNEQFF

J gene: TRBJ2-4
D gene: TRBD1
V gene: TRBV29-1
clone size: many
CDR3 DNA: TGCAGCGCAGGACAGGGGAAAAACATTCAGTACTTC
CDR3 protein: CSAGQGKNIQYF

J gene: TRBJ2-7
D gene: TRBD2
V gene: TRBV20-1
clone size: few
CDR3 DNA: TGCAGTGCTAGAGCGACTAGCGGGGGCCGGTACGAGCAGTACTTC
CDR3 protein: CSARATSGGRYEQYF

J gene: TRBJ1-2
D gene: .
V gene: TRBV14
clone size: many
CDR3 DNA: TGTGCCAGCGGTGTCGGATCTGGCTACACCTTC
CDR3 protein: CASGVGSGYTF

J gene: TRBJ2-1
D gene: .
V gene: TRBV7-2
clone size: .
CDR3 DNA: TGTGCCAGCAGCTTAAGGGCTATAGAGCAGTTCTTC
CDR3 protein: CASSLRAIEQFF

J gene: TRBJ2-1
D gene: TRBD1
V gene: TRBV20-1
clone size: few
CDR3 DNA: TGCAGTGCTAGGCGGGACAGGGCACACAATGAGCAGTTCTTC
CDR3 protein: CSARRDRAHNEQFF

J gene: TRBJ2-5
D gene: .
V gene: TRBV29-1
clone size: many
CDR3 DNA: TGCAGCGTTGCTCGAGACCAGGGCGGTGAGACCCAGTACTTC
CDR3 protein: CSVARDQGGETQYF

J gene: TRBJ2-2
D gene: .
V gene: TRBV15
clone size: many
CDR3 DNA: TGTGCCACCAGCAGAGAGGCGGGGGCTACGAACACCGGGGAGCTGTTTTTT
CDR3 protein: CATSREAGATNTGELFF

J gene: TRBJ1-5
D gene: TRBD1
V gene: TRBV6-1
clone size: few
CDR3 DNA: TGTGCCAGCAGTCTCACAGGGGGCGAACAGCCCCAGCATTTT
CDR3 protein: CASSLTGGEQPQHF

J gene: TRBJ2-5
D gene: .
V gene: TRBV7-2
clone size: many
CDR3 DNA: TGTGCCAGCAGCTTAGAACGGGAGACCCAGTACTTC
CDR3 protein: CASSLERETQYF

J gene: TRBJ2-1
D gene: TRBD2
V gene: TRBV12-3/TRBV12-4
clone size: many
CDR3 DNA: TGTGCCAGCAGTTTAGGCGGGAGGGTTCTCTTC
CDR3 protein: CASSLGGRVLF

J gene: TRBJ1-1
D gene: .
V gene: TRBV4-2
clone size: many
CDR3 DNA: TGTGCCAGCAGCCAACTACAGGGTCGGGGCACTGAAGCTTTCTTT
CDR3 protein: CASSQLQGRGTEAFF

J gene: TRBJ1-1
D gene: TRBD1
V gene: TRBV30
clone size: .
CDR3 DNA: TGTGCCTGGAGTCGGACAGGGGGCACTGAAGCTTTCTTT
CDR3 protein: CAWSRTGGTEAFF

J gene: TRBJ1-3
D gene: .
V gene: TRBV3-1
clone size: .
CDR3 DNA: TGTGCCAGCAGCCAAGTGGCCGGGACAGGAAACACCATATATTTT
CDR3 protein: CASSQVAGTGNTIYF